A single sample gave rise to the 3 T cell receptor beta chains below, sequenced in a study of patients and donors after allogeneic stem cell transplantation. TCRdb re-analysed the RT-PCR reads in MiXCR, keeping a single row per CDR3 protein. The sample holds about 74,000 distinct CDR3 sequences, roughly 29% seen once. The specimen sequenced was blood, either unsorted or a sorted T cell fraction (not recorded which). These receptors were taken from a human donor who was either an allogeneic HSCT recipient or a stem cell or donor lymphocyte infusion donor (not recorded which). It is not recorded whose cells these are; they may come from a transplant donor.

In this sample, this clonotype turned up a few times. J is TRBJ2-3 and V is TRBV28, with a tentative D call TRBD2 (6 bases). Germline assignment: CDR1 MDHEN and CDR2 SYDVKM. The V gene lost 2 bases and the J gene lost 2 bases, with 11 bases spanning the gap. This CDR3 has 15 amino acids. CDR3 amino acids: CASSLRGSLTDTQYF. The DNA of the CDR3 is TGTGCCAGCAGTTTACGGGGGTCCCTCACAGATACGCAGTATTTT.

This clonotype came up a few times. The chain couples TRBV12-3 or TRBV12-4 to TRBJ1-2, with unresolved D. Deletions cut 0 bases from V and 4 bases from J, with 9 bases between. The CDR3 has 14 amino acids. CDR3 coding DNA: TGTGCCAGCAGTTTAGCCGGGATGGCCTATGGCTACACCTTC. Protein sequence: CASSLAGMAYGYTF.

The chain links TRBV7-9 to TRBJ2-2, with D possibly being TRBD2 (5 bases). Germline V gene lookup returns CDR1 SEHNR and CDR2 FQNEAQ (reference sequence). This CDR3 has 13 residues. The V and J ends lost 3 bases and 6 bases respectively, with 8 bases between them. CDR3 amino acids: CASSFEGPGELFF. In DNA, the CDR3 is TGTGCCAGCAGCTTTGAGGGTCCCGGGGAGCTGTTTTTT.